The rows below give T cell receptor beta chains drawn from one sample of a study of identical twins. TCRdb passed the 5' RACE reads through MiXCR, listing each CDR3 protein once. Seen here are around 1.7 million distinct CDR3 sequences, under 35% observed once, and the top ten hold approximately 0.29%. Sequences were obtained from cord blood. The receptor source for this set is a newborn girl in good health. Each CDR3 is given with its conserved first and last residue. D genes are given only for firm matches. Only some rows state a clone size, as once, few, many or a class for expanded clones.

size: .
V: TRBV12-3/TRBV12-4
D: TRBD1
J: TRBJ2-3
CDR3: CASSPRGHTDTQYF
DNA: TGTGCCAGCAGTCCCAGGGGGCACACAGATACGCAGTATTTT

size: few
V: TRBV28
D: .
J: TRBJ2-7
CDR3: CASKFQGHYEQYF
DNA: TGTGCCAGCAAGTTCCAGGGACACTACGAGCAGTACTTC

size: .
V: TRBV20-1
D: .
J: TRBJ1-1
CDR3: CSARGGQGPGAEAFF
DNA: TGCAGTGCTAGAGGCGGGCAGGGCCCCGGGGCTGAAGCTTTCTTT

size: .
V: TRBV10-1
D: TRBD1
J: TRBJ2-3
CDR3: CASGDRTLRTSTDTQYF
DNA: TGCGCCAGCGGGGACAGGACCCTTCGAACTAGCACAGATACGCAGTATTTT

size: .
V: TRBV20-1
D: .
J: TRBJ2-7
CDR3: CSAHTPTGIYEQYF
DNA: TGCAGTGCCCACACCCCCACAGGTATCTACGAGCAGTACTTC

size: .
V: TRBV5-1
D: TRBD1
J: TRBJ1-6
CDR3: CASSLTGGSPPHF
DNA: TGCGCCAGCAGCTTGACAGGGGGCTCACCCCCCCACTTT

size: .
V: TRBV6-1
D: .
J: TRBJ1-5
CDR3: CASRQGRSYSNQPQHF
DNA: TGTGCCAGCAGGCAGGGTCGGAGTTATAGCAATCAGCCCCAGCATTTT

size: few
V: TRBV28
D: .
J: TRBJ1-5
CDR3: CASSLVRGFNQPQHF
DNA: TGTGCCAGCAGTTTAGTCCGGGGGTTCAATCAGCCCCAGCATTTT

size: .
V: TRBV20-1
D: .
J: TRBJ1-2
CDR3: CSAQNPREYGYTF
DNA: TGCAGTGCGCAAAACCCACGGGAGTATGGCTACACCTTC

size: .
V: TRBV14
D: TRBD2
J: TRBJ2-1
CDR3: CAGSPSGFPYNEQFF
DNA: TGTGCCGGCAGCCCTAGCGGGTTCCCCTACAATGAGCAGTTCTTC

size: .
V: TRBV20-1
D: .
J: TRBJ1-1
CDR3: CSASQGSMNTEAFF
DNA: TGCAGTGCTTCCCAGGGGAGTATGAACACTGAAGCTTTCTTT

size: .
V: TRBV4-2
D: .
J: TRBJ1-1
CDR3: CASSQRNGDTEAFF
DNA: TGTGCCAGCAGCCAGAGGAACGGGGACACTGAAGCTTTCTTT

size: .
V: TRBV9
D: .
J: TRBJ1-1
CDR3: CASSVGGARDTEAFF
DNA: TGTGCCAGCAGCGTAGGGGGGGCGCGGGACACTGAAGCTTTCTTT

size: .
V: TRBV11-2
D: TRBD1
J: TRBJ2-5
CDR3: CASSSPYRGRYQETQYF
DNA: TGTGCCAGCAGCTCGCCTTACAGGGGGCGATACCAAGAGACCCAGTACTTC

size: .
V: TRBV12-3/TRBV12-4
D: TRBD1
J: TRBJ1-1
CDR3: CASSQQGGITGAFF
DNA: TGTGCCAGCAGTCAACAGGGGGGAATAACGGGAGCTTTCTTT

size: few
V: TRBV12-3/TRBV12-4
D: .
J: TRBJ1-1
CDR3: CASRFGGSTEAFF
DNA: TGTGCCAGCAGGTTTGGTGGGTCCACTGAAGCTTTCTTT

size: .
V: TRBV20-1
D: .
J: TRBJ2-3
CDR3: CSVSRGATDTQYF
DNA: TGCAGTGTTAGCCGTGGGGCCACAGATACGCAGTATTTT

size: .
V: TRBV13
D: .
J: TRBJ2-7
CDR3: CASTSGPGTRANEQYF
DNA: TGTGCCAGCACCTCTGGCCCCGGGACCCGGGCTAATGAGCAGTACTTC

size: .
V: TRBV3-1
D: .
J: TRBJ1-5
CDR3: CASSQGTYSNQPQHF
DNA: TGTGCCAGCAGCCAAGGCACATATAGCAATCAGCCCCAGCATTTT

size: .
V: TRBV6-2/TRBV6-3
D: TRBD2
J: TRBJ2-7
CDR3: CASNWGLAGGIEQYF
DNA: TGTGCCAGCAATTGGGGACTAGCGGGAGGCATCGAGCAGTACTTC

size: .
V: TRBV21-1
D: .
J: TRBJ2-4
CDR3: CASSKGGGLAKNIQYF
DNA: TGTGCCAGCAGCAAAGGTGGAGGACTAGCCAAAAACATTCAGTACTTC

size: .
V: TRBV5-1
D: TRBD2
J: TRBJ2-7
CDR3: CASSLGGGRSPYEQYF
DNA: TGCGCCAGCAGCTTGGGGGGCGGGAGGTCCCCTTACGAGCAGTACTTC

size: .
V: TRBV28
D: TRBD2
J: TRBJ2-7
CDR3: CASSVIPTSGIPSYEQYF
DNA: TGTGCCAGCAGCGTTATCCCGACTAGCGGCATACCCTCCTACGAGCAGTACTTC

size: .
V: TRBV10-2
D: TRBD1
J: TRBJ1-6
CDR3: CASRPDRVNSPLHF
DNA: TGCGCCAGCAGACCCGACAGGGTAAATTCACCCCTCCACTTT

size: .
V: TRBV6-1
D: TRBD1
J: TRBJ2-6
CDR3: CASSRRTGSSGANVLTF
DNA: TGTGCCAGCAGTCGACGGACAGGGAGCTCTGGGGCCAACGTCCTGACTTTC

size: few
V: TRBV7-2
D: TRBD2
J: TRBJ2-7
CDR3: CASSLGLAGNSYEQYF
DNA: TGTGCCAGCAGCCTGGGACTAGCGGGGAACTCCTACGAGCAGTACTTC

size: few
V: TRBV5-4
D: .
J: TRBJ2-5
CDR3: CASSLTPLETQYF
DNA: TGTGCCAGCAGCTTGACCCCTCTTGAGACCCAGTACTTC

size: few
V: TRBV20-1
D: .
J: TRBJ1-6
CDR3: CSARWALRYNSPLHF
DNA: TGCAGTGCTAGATGGGCCCTTCGTTATAATTCACCCCTCCACTTT

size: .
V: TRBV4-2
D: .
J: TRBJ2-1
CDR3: CASSQGHSDTYEQFF
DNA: TGTGCCAGCAGCCAAGGCCATAGCGACACGTACGAGCAGTTCTTC

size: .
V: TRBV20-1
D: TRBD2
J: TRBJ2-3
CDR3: CSAPRTSGVTDTQYF
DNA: TGCAGTGCCCCCCGGACTAGCGGAGTGACAGATACGCAGTATTTT

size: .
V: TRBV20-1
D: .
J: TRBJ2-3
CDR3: CSASLVSTDTQYF
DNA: TGCAGTGCTAGTTTGGTTAGCACAGATACGCAGTATTTT

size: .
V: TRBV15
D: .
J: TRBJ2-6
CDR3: CATSRDWGSGANVLTF
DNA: TGTGCCACCAGCAGAGATTGGGGGTCTGGGGCCAACGTCCTGACTTTC

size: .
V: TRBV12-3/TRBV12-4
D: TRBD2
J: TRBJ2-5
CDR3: CASSARLAGLNEQYF
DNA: TGTGCCAGCAGTGCCCGACTAGCGGGATTGAATGAGCAGTACTTC

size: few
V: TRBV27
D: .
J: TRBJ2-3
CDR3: CASRPQGGPQYF
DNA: TGTGCCAGCAGGCCACAGGGAGGGCCGCAGTATTTT

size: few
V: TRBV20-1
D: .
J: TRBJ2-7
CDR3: CSAEPGPVYEQYF
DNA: TGCAGTGCTGAACCGGGACCCGTGTACGAGCAGTACTTC

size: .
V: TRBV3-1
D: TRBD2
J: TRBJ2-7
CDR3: CASSQASSGSSYNEQYF
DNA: TGTGCCAGCAGCCAAGCCTCTAGCGGGAGCTCCTACAATGAGCAGTACTTC

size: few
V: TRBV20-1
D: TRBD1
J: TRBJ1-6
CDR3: CSARGQWGHSPLHF
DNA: TGCAGTGCTAGGGGACAGTGGGGGCATTCACCCCTCCACTTT

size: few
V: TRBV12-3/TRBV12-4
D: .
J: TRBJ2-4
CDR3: CASSLSMPKNIQYF
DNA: TGTGCCAGCAGTTTAAGTATGCCCAAAAACATTCAGTACTTC

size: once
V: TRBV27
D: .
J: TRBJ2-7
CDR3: CASSLGWGPHEQYF
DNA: TGTGCCAGCAGTTTAGGTTGGGGTCCCCACGAGCAGTACTTC

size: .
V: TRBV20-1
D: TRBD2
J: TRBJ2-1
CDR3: CSARDLGTSGYLSSYNEQFF
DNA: TGCAGTGCTAGAGATCTCGGGACTAGCGGTTATCTTAGCTCCTACAATGAGCAGTTCTTC

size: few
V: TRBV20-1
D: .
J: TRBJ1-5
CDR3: CSARDWEQDSNQPQHF
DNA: TGCAGTGCTAGAGATTGGGAACAGGATAGCAATCAGCCCCAGCATTTT

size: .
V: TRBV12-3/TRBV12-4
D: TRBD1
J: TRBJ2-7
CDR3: CASSETGTGSYEQYF
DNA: TGTGCCAGCAGTGAAACCGGGACAGGGTCCTACGAGCAGTACTTC

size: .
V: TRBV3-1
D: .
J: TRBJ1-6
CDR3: CASSQARTSYNSPLHF
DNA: TGTGCCAGCAGCCAAGCCCGGACATCTTATAATTCACCCCTCCACTTT

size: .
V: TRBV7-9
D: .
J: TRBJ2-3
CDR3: CASSLRWHTTDTQYF
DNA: TGTGCCAGCAGCTTAAGGTGGCACACCACAGATACGCAGTATTTT

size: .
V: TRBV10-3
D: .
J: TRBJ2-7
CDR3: CAISESYSSYEQYF
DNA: TGTGCCATCAGTGAGTCTTACAGCTCCTACGAGCAGTACTTC

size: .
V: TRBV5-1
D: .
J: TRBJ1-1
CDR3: CASSLGARENTEAFF
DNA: TGCGCCAGCAGCTTGGGTGCACGGGAGAACACTGAAGCTTTCTTT

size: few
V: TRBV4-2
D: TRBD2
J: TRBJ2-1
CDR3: CASSQGVSGIYNEQFF
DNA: TGTGCCAGCAGCCAAGGTGTTAGCGGGATCTACAATGAGCAGTTCTTC

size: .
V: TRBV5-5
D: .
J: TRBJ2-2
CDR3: CASSFLRIESTGELFF
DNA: TGTGCCAGCAGCTTCCTACGCATAGAGAGCACCGGGGAGCTGTTTTTT

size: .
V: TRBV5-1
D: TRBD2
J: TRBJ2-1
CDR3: CASSFPRLAGAEGEQFF
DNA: TGCGCCAGCAGCTTCCCCAGACTAGCGGGAGCTGAGGGTGAGCAGTTCTTC

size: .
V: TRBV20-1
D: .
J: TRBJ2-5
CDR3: CSARSNWTQYF
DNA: TGCAGTGCTAGGTCCAATTGGACCCAGTACTTC

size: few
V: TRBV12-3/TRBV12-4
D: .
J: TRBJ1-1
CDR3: CASSLTGSGTEAFF
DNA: TGTGCCAGCAGTTTAACAGGGAGTGGGACTGAAGCTTTCTTT

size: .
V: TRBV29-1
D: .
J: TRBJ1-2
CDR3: CSVEHRGGAYGYTF
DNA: TGCAGCGTCGAACACCGGGGGGGAGCCTATGGCTACACCTTC

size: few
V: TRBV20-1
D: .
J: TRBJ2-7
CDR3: CSARAADPTHNEQYF
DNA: TGCAGTGCTAGAGCTGCGGACCCGACCCACAATGAGCAGTACTTC

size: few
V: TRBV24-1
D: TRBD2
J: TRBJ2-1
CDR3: CATSDYLLAGVIGDERFF
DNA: TGTGCCACCAGTGACTACCTACTAGCGGGTGTGATCGGGGATGAGCGGTTCTTC

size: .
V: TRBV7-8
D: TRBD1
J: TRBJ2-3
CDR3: CASSQGDRGLTDTQYF
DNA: TGTGCCAGCAGCCAAGGAGACAGGGGGCTCACAGATACGCAGTATTTT

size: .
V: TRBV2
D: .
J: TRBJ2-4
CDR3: CVSTQRRTENIQYF
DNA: TGTGTCAGCACCCAACGCCGGACGGAAAACATTCAGTACTTC

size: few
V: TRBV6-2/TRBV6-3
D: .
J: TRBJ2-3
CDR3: CASSYAPSFTTLEDTQYF
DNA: TGTGCCAGCAGTTATGCACCGTCCTTCACTACTCTCGAAGATACGCAGTATTTT

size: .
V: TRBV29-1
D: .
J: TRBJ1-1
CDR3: CSVGDVGNTEAFF
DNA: TGCAGCGTTGGTGACGTGGGGAACACTGAAGCTTTCTTT

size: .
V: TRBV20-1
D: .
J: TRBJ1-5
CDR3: CSAREAGGNQPQHF
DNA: TGCAGTGCTAGAGAGGCGGGGGGCAATCAGCCCCAGCATTTT